The clone carrying this TCR beta chain was counted only a few times. Antigen: not known. This entry comes from a study of blood T cells in healthy people across ages. The CDR3 spans 15 residues. Trimming cost V 4 bases and J 9 bases; bases outside gene matches: 15. Germline lookup yields CDR1 SNHLY and CDR2 FYNNEI. Study-wide results and limits: Any conclusive comparison of naive versus antigen-experienced cells was prevented by using unsorted PBMCs. Estimates of total diversity, which came from one million sequenced T cells, were considered to be underestimates.

The use of a sample-barcoded 5' primer and a J-beta primer mix characterized a second PCR of roughly 6 to 11 cycles. In TCRdb, the 5' RACE reads were re-called with MiXCR into one record per CDR3 protein. Of about 800,000 distinct CDR3 sequences in the sample, about 45% were seen once. Material for sequencing was blood. The sequence was obtained from an elderly man in good health. This rearrangement joins TRBV2 to TRBJ2-7; 7 bases are shared with TRBD1. The CDR3 sequence: CASSANLGQLSTQYF. The CDR3 region has the DNA TGTGCCAGCAGTGCCAACCTGGGACAGCTAAGCACGCAGTACTTC.